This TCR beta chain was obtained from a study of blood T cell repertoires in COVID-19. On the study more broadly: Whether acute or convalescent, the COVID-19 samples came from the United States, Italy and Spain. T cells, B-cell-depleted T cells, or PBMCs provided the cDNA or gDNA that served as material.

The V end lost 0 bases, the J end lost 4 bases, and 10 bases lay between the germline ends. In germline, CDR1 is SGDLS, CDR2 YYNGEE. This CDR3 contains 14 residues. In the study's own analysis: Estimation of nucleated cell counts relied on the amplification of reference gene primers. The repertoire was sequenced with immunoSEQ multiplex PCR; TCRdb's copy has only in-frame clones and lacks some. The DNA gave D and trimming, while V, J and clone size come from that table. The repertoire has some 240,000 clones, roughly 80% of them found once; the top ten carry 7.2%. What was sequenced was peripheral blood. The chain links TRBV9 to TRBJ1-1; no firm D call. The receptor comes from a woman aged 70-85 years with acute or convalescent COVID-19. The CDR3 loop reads CASSVVTKTTEAFF. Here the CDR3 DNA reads TGTGCCAGCAGCGTAGTGACAAAGACCACTGAAGCTTTCTTT.